The 23 T cell receptor beta chains presented below share a single source sample, sequenced in a study of shared clonotypes between healthy human individuals. TCRdb keeps only in-frame clones here, not all; method: immunoSEQ multiplex PCR. The data contain some 2.3 million clones, 90% to 95% of them singletons. The sample comprised naive CD4+ T cells from PBMCs. Subset noted: CD45RA+ positively selected. Every receptor here comes from a man between 18 and 29 years old in good health. Some clones in this sample may be carry-over from other donors' samples.

This rearrangement joins TRBV6-6 to TRBJ2-7; TRBD1 is a possible D gene (5 bases). Trimming left V 2 bases short and J 4 bases short, with 9 bases between. The germline V gene has CDR1 MNHNY and CDR2 SVGAGI (reference sequence). There are 13 residues in the CDR3. CDR3 DNA sequence: TGTGCCAGCAGTTACGCCAGGGTTTACGAGCAGTACTTC. This translates into CASSYARVYEQYF.

The chain employs TRBV11-2 and TRBJ2-3; no clear D. Germline loops: CDR1 SGHAT, CDR2 FQNNGV. This CDR3 comprises 13 residues. V lost 2 bases and J lost 4, with 7 bases in between. Here the CDR3 DNA reads TGTGCCAGCAGCTTACCGTCTGCAGATACGCAGTATTTT. This codes for CASSLPSADTQYF.

The rearrangement uses TRBV28 and TRBJ1-2; D may be TRBD1 (6 bases). This CDR3 comprises 12 residues. The ends were cut back, 6 bases at V and 8 bases at J, with 13 bases in the middle. Per the germline V gene, CDR1 is MDHEN and CDR2 is SYDVKM. This CDR3 is CASSLGGGGYTF. Here the CDR3 DNA reads TGTGCCAGCAGCCTAGGGGGGGGCGGCTACACCTTC.

The genes are TRBV18 and TRBJ2-1; D possibly uses TRBD1 or TRBD2 (5 bases each). The CDR3 totals 16 residues. Germline CDR1 reads KGHSH; CDR2 reads LQKENI. V was pared by 2 bases and J by 1 base, with 12 bases between. The CDR3 DNA reads TGTGCCAGCTCACCATCCCAGGGAGAATCCTACAATGAGCAGTTCTTC. Amino acid sequence: CASSPSQGESYNEQFF.

J is TRBJ1-2 and V is TRBV4-3; D is unresolved. This CDR3 has 12 residues. V lost 1 base and J lost 9, with 9 bases in between. The germline V gene encodes CDR1 LGHNA and CDR2 YSLEER. For the CDR3, the DNA is TGCGCCAGCAGCCAAGGGGGAGTACGCTACACCTTC. This encodes CASSQGGVRYTF.

J is TRBJ2-3 and V is TRBV7-8; the match to TRBD1 covers 12 bases. This CDR3 region has 14 residues. V gave up 4 bases and J gave up 6 bases; unmatched junction bases: 2. The germline CDR1 and CDR2 sequences are SGHVS and FQNEAQ. The CDR3 reads CASSWGQGADTQYF. In DNA, the CDR3 is TGTGCCAGCAGCTGGGGACAGGGGGCGGATACGCAGTATTTT.

CDR3 sequence: CASSFKQGSGDTQYF. The CDR3 bases are TGTGCCAGCAGCTTCAAACAGGGTTCCGGAGATACGCAGTATTTT. V gene TRBV5-4 combines with J gene TRBJ2-3; D is perhaps TRBD1 (6 bases). With 2 bases removed from V and 5 bases from J, the gap between germline ends came to 15 bases. Germline CDR1 and CDR2: SGHNT and YYREEE (reference sequence). The CDR3 has 15 residues.

The chain recombines TRBV10-2 with TRBJ2-3, with a tentative D call TRBD2 (6 bases). Germline-derived CDR1 and CDR2 are WSHSY and SAAADI. The CDR3 has 14 amino acids. V dropped 6 bases and J dropped 0 bases, with 10 bases sitting between them. The CDR3 DNA reads TGCGCCAGCAGCCTAGCGCTGAGCACAGATACGCAGTATTTT. Residues: CASSLALSTDTQYF.

The chain is built from TRBV11-2 and TRBJ1-5; no clear D gene. This CDR3 is 14 amino acids long. The germline CDR1 and CDR2 sequences are SGHAT and FQNNGV. Trimming stripped 0 bases from V and 5 bases from J, with 8 bases between. In DNA form, the CDR3 reads TGTGCCAGCAGCTTAGAGTACGGTGATCAGCCCCAGCATTTT. Translating gives CASSLEYGDQPQHF.

In its sample, this clone was seen once. Other DNA sequences in this specimen translate into the identical CDR3. This rearrangement joins TRBV28 to TRBJ1-2, with 7 bases fitting TRBD1. The CDR3 consists of 13 residues. Germline values: CDR1 MDHEN, CDR2 SYDVKM. V shed 8 bases, J shed 2 bases, and the junction held 5 bases outside the gene matches. CDR3 region: CASRDSRNYGYTF. CDR3 nucleotides: TGTGCCAGCCGGGACAGCCGGAACTATGGCTACACCTTC.

The rearrangement links TRBV6-6 to TRBJ2-2, with D hard to call. Trimming shortened V by 0 bases and J by 2 bases, and 7 bases separated the two germline ends. CDR1 is MNHNY, CDR2 SVGAGI, per germline (reference sequence). This CDR3 contains 15 residues. CDR3 loop: CASSYSDLNTGELFF. In DNA, the CDR3 is TGTGCCAGCAGTTACTCGGACCTAAACACCGGGGAGCTGTTTTTT.

The chain is built from TRBV4-2 and TRBJ2-4; D is possibly TRBD1 (6 bases). V lost 0 bases to trimming and J lost 0 bases, with 12 bases between them. Germline CDR1 reads LGHNA; CDR2 reads YNFKEQ. CDR3 length: 17 residues. The CDR3 DNA follows: TGTGCCAGCAGCCAAGAGGACAGAGGACTAGCCAAAAACATTCAGTACTTC. Translating it yields CASSQEDRGLAKNIQYF.

The chain combines TRBV7-3 with TRBJ2-3; a weak D match, TRBD2 (7 bases). CDR3 length equals 15 residues. Trimming removed 2 bases at V and 6 bases at J, with 15 bases between. The germline gives CDR1 SGHTA, CDR2 FQGTGA. For the CDR3, the DNA is TGTGCCAGCAGCTTAGCTAGCGGCCAGGGGGATACGCAGTATTTT. Residues: CASSLASGQGDTQYF.

This chain links TRBV6-1 with TRBJ2-1; D is perhaps TRBD1 (6 bases). The CDR3 runs to 15 residues. Germline lookup yields CDR1 MNHNS and CDR2 SASEGT. The germline V and J ends were trimmed by 8 bases and 4 bases, with 18 bases remaining between them. The CDR3 nucleotides are TGTGCCAGCGGCTTCCATTCAACAGGGTACAATGAGCAGTTCTTC. Translation gives CASGFHSTGYNEQFF.

A note on this clone: Its ends do not fully match the called genes, so a read error is possible. The V gene is TRBV5-4, the J gene TRBJ2-1, with a weak D call TRBD1 (5 bases). Germline V gene data show CDR1 as SGHNT and CDR2 as YYREEE (reference sequence). This CDR3 region has 15 residues. The CDR3 DNA sequence: TGTGCCAGCAGCATAGGGGTTCCGTCCTCCAATGAGCAGTTCTTC. Translated: CASSIGVPSSNEQFF.

This clone was seen only a few times. This CDR3 is also generated by other DNA sequences in the sample. The rearrangement uses TRBV28 and TRBJ1-2; D ambiguous. V gave up 6 bases and J gave up 4 bases, with 12 bases separating them. CDR3 size: 13 residues. In germline, CDR1 is MDHEN, CDR2 SYDVKM. CDR3: CASSQGPAYGYTF. CDR3 nucleotide sequence: TGTGCCAGCAGCCAAGGCCCAGCCTATGGCTACACCTTC.

This chain connects TRBV9 to TRBJ2-3; 10 bases map to TRBD2. Germline V gene data show CDR1 as SGDLS and CDR2 as YYNGEE. The trim removed 9 bases at V and 6 bases at J, leaving 10 bases unmatched. There are 14 residues in the CDR3. The CDR3 is CATSRASGSDTQYF. CDR3 DNA sequence: TGTGCCACCAGTCGGGCTAGCGGGAGCGATACGCAGTATTTT. Drawing the rest from reference TRBV9 and TRBJ2-3, the complete variable domain is DSGVTQTPKHLITATGQRVTLRCSPRSGDLSVYWYQQSLDQGLQFLIQYYNGEERAKGNILERFSAQQFPDLHSELNLSSLELGDSALYFCATSRASGSDTQYFGPGTRLTVL.

The chain recombines TRBV4-3 with TRBJ1-2; tentatively, D is TRBD1 (5 bases). V was clipped by 1 base and J by 8 bases, with 17 bases between them. This CDR3 comprises 15 residues. Looked up from germline, CDR1 is LGHNA and CDR2 is YSLEER. CDR3 region: CASSQVGQGVRGYTF. The CDR3 region has the DNA TGCGCCAGCAGCCAAGTCGGGCAGGGTGTGAGGGGCTACACCTTC.

With respect to this clone: Mismatch with germline at one junction end may stem from a read error. CDR3 nucleotide sequence: TGTGTCTGGAGTCTGGGTTACTCTGGGGCCAACGTCCTGACTTTC. Translation gives CVWSLGYSGANVLTF. The rearrangement uses TRBV30 and TRBJ2-6; D not certain. Germline loops: CDR1 GTSNPN, CDR2 SVGIG (reference sequence). The CDR3 has 15 amino acids.

The CDR3, as DNA: TGTGCCAGCAGTCCCAGCTTTACCAATGAAAAACTGTTTTTT. It is translated as CASSPSFTNEKLFF. The rearrangement joins TRBV27 to TRBJ1-4; no firm D call. The germline V gene encodes CDR1 MNHEY and CDR2 SMNVEV (reference sequence). The CDR3 covers 14 residues. V gave up 5 bases and J gave up 5 bases, with 12 bases separating them.

The chain has TRBV29-1 and TRBJ2-3; D is tentatively TRBD1 or TRBD2 (5 bases each). Germline loops: CDR1 SQVTM, CDR2 ANQGSEA. This CDR3 region has 14 residues. V was pared by 3 bases and J by 0 bases, with 10 bases between. CDR3 in amino acids: CSVETAESTDTQYF. CDR3 coding DNA: TGCAGCGTTGAGACAGCGGAGAGCACAGATACGCAGTATTTT.

This sequence joins TRBV28 and TRBJ2-7, with TRBD2 matching over 13 bases. Germline V gene sequence: CDR1 MDHEN, CDR2 SYDVKM. J lost 1 base, V lost 3 bases, and 3 bases had no gene match. The CDR3 extends over 16 amino acids. The DNA of the CDR3 is TGTGCCAGCAGTTTCCCGACTAGCGGGAGGTCCTACGAGCAGTACTTC. It yields the protein CASSFPTSGRSYEQYF.

The chain joins TRBV5-1 to TRBJ1-2, with D perhaps TRBD1 (6 bases). CDR3 length: 16 residues. Germline assignment: CDR1 SGHRS and CDR2 YFSETQ. V was pared by 0 bases and J by 2 bases, with 14 bases between. The CDR3 protein is CASSLDSAGANYGYTF. CDR3 DNA: TGCGCCAGCAGCTTGGATTCGGCAGGGGCCAACTATGGCTACACCTTC.